The 28 T cell receptor beta chains in this list originate from one sample, sequenced in a study of identical twins. TCRdb processed the 5' RACE reads anew with MiXCR; each CDR3 protein has one entry. The profile shows around 510,000 distinct CDR3 sequences, 14% of them singletons. In addition, the sample was reused for a study of yellow fever vaccine responses in identical twins.

The material sequenced was CD4+ T cells sorted from blood. These receptors originate from a woman aged 18-29 years in good health.

This chain connects TRBV18 to TRBJ2-3, with D uncertain. Germline V CDR1 and CDR2: KGHSH, LQKENI. Trimming cost V 0 bases and J 3 bases, with 7 bases left between them. The CDR3 has 14 amino acids. CDR3 region: CASSPPSTTDTQYF. As DNA, the CDR3 is TGTGCCAGCTCACCACCGTCCACTACAGATACGCAGTATTTT.

The chain has TRBV6-2 or TRBV6-3 and TRBJ2-1, with 8 positions matching TRBD2. The CDR3 length is 14 residues. Germline CDR1 reads MNHEY; CDR2 reads SVGEGT. Unmatched junction bases numbered 7, after V lost 7 bases and J lost 5 bases. This CDR3 reads CASISSGKNNEQFF. The CDR3 DNA follows: TGTGCCAGCATTAGTAGCGGGAAGAACAATGAGCAGTTCTTC.

This clonotype showed up just a few times. J is TRBJ1-6 and V is TRBV12-3 or TRBV12-4, with D tentatively TRBD1 (6 bases). The CDR3 sequence is 15 residues long. Trimming pared 2 bases from V and 7 bases from J, leaving 12 bases between. The CDR3 DNA sequence: TGTGCCAGCAGTTTATTAATGGGGGGCAATTCACCCCTCCACTTT. Its translation is CASSLLMGGNSPLHF.

This clonotype was counted a few times. The J gene is TRBJ2-7, the V gene TRBV6-2 or TRBV6-3; 7 bases match TRBD1. CDR3 length: 15 amino acids. Germline CDR1 is MNHEY and CDR2 is SVGEGT. Germline trimming cut 5 bases from V and 2 bases from J; bases unmatched to any gene: 9. The CDR3: CASSPGTASTYEQYF. DNA of the CDR3: TGTGCCAGCAGTCCTGGGACAGCCTCTACCTACGAGCAGTACTTC.

This clonotype was seen only a few times. V and J are TRBV14 and TRBJ2-1; 10 nucleotides match TRBD2. Trimming at V came to 0 bases and at J to 5 bases, leaving 13 bases not matched to a gene. The germline V gene has CDR1 SGHDN and CDR2 FVKESK. The CDR3 sequence is 19 residues long. The CDR3 region has the DNA TGTGCCAGCAGCCAAGATCAGAGGGCATTAGCGGGAGGTAACAATGAGCAGTTCTTC. Translating it yields CASSQDQRALAGGNNEQFF.

This clonotype has just a few counts. The rearrangement joins TRBV29-1 to TRBJ2-7; D perhaps matches TRBD2 (6 bases). V shed 7 bases and J shed 7 bases, with 20 bases lying between them. Germline V lookup: CDR1 SQVTM, CDR2 ANQGSEA. This CDR3 comprises 13 residues. The CDR3 bases are TGCAGCGCGGGCGGTGTTATGGCGGGAGAGCAGTACTTC. Translating it yields CSAGGVMAGEQYF.

This clonotype was recorded a few times. The V call is TRBV7-2, the J call TRBJ2-1; 7 bases agree with TRBD2. The V and J ends lost 3 bases and 3 bases, in that order; junction bases with no gene match: 8. There are 16 residues in the CDR3. The germline V gene encodes CDR1 SGHTA and CDR2 FQGNSA. CDR3: CASSFRGSGGYNEQFF. Here the CDR3 DNA reads TGTGCCAGCAGCTTCCGCGGGAGTGGGGGCTACAATGAGCAGTTCTTC.

The chain recombines TRBV7-2 with TRBJ2-1, with 9 bases that match TRBD2. The germline V gene has CDR1 SGHTA and CDR2 FQGNSA. This CDR3 is built from 16 residues. The V segment lost 1 base and the J segment 1 base; nucleotides outside the gene matches: 2. Here the CDR3 reads CASSLEAGGSYNEQFF. DNA of the CDR3: TGTGCCAGCAGCTTAGAAGCGGGAGGTTCCTACAATGAGCAGTTCTTC. The full variable domain, in which reference TRBV7-2 and TRBJ2-1 provide the parts outside the CDR3, is GAGVSQSPSNKVTEKGKDVELRCDPISGHTALYWYRQSLGQGLEFLIYFQGNSAPDKSGLPSDRFSAERTGGSVSTLTIQRTQQEDSAVYLCASSLEAGGSYNEQFFGPGTRLTVL.

This clonotype appeared many times. The chain carries TRBV12-3 or TRBV12-4 and TRBJ1-4; 7 bases map to TRBD1. CDR3 length equals 17 residues. Unmatched junction bases numbered 9, after V lost 5 bases and J lost 0 bases. The CDR3 sequence: CASSRAIRGTTNEKLFF. The CDR3 DNA sequence: TGTGCCAGCAGTCGAGCGATCAGGGGGACAACTAATGAAAAACTGTTTTTT.

The chain links TRBV2 to TRBJ2-3; D gene unclear. The CDR3 loop spans 15 amino acids. Germline assignment: CDR1 SNHLY and CDR2 FYNNEI. The V end was cut by 5 bases, the J end by 1 base, with 13 bases between. CDR3 protein: CASSPSSKGTDTQYF. The CDR3 DNA is TGTGCCAGCAGTCCTTCTAGTAAGGGCACAGATACGCAGTATTTT.

This sequence joins TRBV7-8 and TRBJ2-1, with 11 bases identical to TRBD2. Unmatched junction bases numbered 4, after V lost 1 base and J lost 8 bases. This CDR3 comprises 15 residues. Germline lookup yields CDR1 SGHVS and CDR2 FQNEAQ. The CDR3 loop is CASSLVLAGADEQFF. The DNA of the CDR3 is TGTGCCAGCAGCTTAGTACTAGCGGGAGCCGATGAGCAGTTCTTC.

This rearrangement joins TRBV6-1 to TRBJ2-7; 7 bases fit TRBD1. Losses at the gene ends were 6 bases for V and 0 bases for J; bases not matched to a gene: 8. In germline, CDR1 is MNHNS, CDR2 SASEGT. This CDR3 is 15 amino acids long. The CDR3 is CASRLDRVSSYEQYF. In DNA form, the CDR3 reads TGTGCCAGCAGGCTAGACAGGGTGAGCTCCTACGAGCAGTACTTC.

In this sample, this clonotype turned up a few times. CDR3 protein: CASSFTAHEQFF. CDR3 DNA: TGTGCCAGCAGTTTTACAGCCCATGAGCAGTTCTTC. The V gene is TRBV12-3 or TRBV12-4, the J gene TRBJ2-1; no clear D. The CDR3 is made up of 12 amino acids. V lost 3 bases, J lost 8 bases, and 8 bases lay in between.

There are a few counts of this clonotype. The V and J genes are TRBV20-1 and TRBJ2-3; the D is unclear. The CDR3 length is 14 residues. Germline assignment: CDR1 DFQATT and CDR2 SNEGSKA (reference sequence). Trimming shortened V by 8 bases and J by 3 bases, and 18 bases separated the two germline ends. For the CDR3, the DNA is TGCAGTTACCGAGGAGCGACTGTGACAGATACGCAGTATTTT. It is translated as CSYRGATVTDTQYF.

The chain is built from TRBV11-2 and TRBJ2-3; either TRBD1 or TRBD2 may supply D (6 bases each). The CDR3 consists of 20 residues. Germline V CDR1 and CDR2: SGHAT, FQNNGV. V dropped 1 base and J dropped 1 base, with 24 bases sitting between them. In DNA, the CDR3 is TGTGCCAGCAGCTTAGGGAGGGGGACAAATAGGGCTAGCGGCACAGATACGCAGTATTTT. It yields the protein CASSLGRGTNRASGTDTQYF.

This clonotype appeared many times. The rearrangement links TRBV7-2 to TRBJ2-6; no clear D gene. Germline values: CDR1 SGHTA, CDR2 FQGNSA. The V gene lost 1 base and the J gene lost 5 bases, with 9 bases spanning the gap. The CDR3 has 15 residues. The CDR3 DNA is TGTGCCAGCAGCTTAGGGGGAATCTGGGCCAACGTCCTGACTTTC. It yields the protein CASSLGGIWANVLTF.

This clonotype was detected only a few times. The chain couples TRBV11-2 to TRBJ1-6, with 8 bases aligning to TRBD1. Germline values: CDR1 SGHAT, CDR2 FQNNGV. The junction had 3 bases not matched to a gene; V was cut back by 5 bases and J by 6 bases. The CDR3 has 14 amino acids. The CDR3 is CASSPGGRNSPLHF. The CDR3 DNA reads TGTGCCAGCAGCCCAGGGGGCCGTAATTCACCCCTCCACTTT.

The J gene is TRBJ2-7, the V gene TRBV20-1; 11 bases fit TRBD2. The CDR3 sequence is 14 residues long. Germline CDR1 reads DFQATT; CDR2 reads SNEGSKA (reference sequence). With 6 bases clipped from V and 3 bases from J, the junction kept 7 bases outside the gene matches. The CDR3 reads CSAMIAGGVYEQYF. In DNA, the CDR3 is TGCAGTGCAATGATAGCGGGAGGGGTCTACGAGCAGTACTTC.

This clonotype was detected only a few times. V is TRBV3-1 and J is TRBJ2-3, with 11 bases fitting TRBD1. J lost 4 bases, V lost 3 bases, and 12 bases had no gene match. Germline V gene data show CDR1 as LGHDT and CDR2 as YNNKEL (reference sequence). This CDR3 comprises 18 residues. The DNA for the CDR3 is TGTGCCAGCAGCCATGCTCGTCGGACAGGGGGCGCATCAGATACGCAGTATTTT. Its protein product is CASSHARRTGGASDTQYF.

This clonotype has ten or more counts. The V call is TRBV20-1, the J call TRBJ2-3, with TRBD1 matching 9 bases. CDR1 is DFQATT and CDR2 is SNEGSKA in the germline V gene (reference sequence). This CDR3 has 12 amino acids. The CDR3 nucleotides are TGCAGCGCGGGACAGGGAACAGATACGCAGTATTTT. Its translation: CSAGQGTDTQYF.

This clonotype was detected ten times or more. The chain is built from TRBV5-1 and TRBJ2-7; TRBD1 aligns across 9 bases. With V trimmed by 4 bases and J by 4 bases, 9 bases remained unmatched. The CDR3 sequence is 15 residues long. CDR1 is SGHRS and CDR2 is YFSETQ in the germline V gene. The CDR3 DNA is TGCGCCAGCAGCAGAACAGGGGGCCGAGAGTACGAGCAGTACTTC. This sequence encodes CASSRTGGREYEQYF.

At least ten counts were recorded for this clonotype. The V call is TRBV4-3, the J call TRBJ2-3; maybe TRBD2 (6 bases). The CDR3 has 17 amino acids. Looked up from germline, CDR1 is LGHNA and CDR2 is YSLEER. V was pared by 3 bases and J by 4 bases, with 20 bases between. CDR3 amino acids: CASSQVSGLPAADTQYF. DNA of the CDR3: TGCGCCAGCAGCCAGGTTAGCGGCCTCCCTGCGGCAGATACGCAGTATTTT.

This rearrangement joins TRBV5-1 to TRBJ2-3; TRBD2 agrees at 12 bases. The V segment lost 4 bases and the J segment 5 bases; nucleotides outside the gene matches: 5. CDR3 length: 15 amino acids. Germline-derived CDR1 and CDR2 are SGHRS and YFSETQ. The CDR3 spells CASSQGLAGRDTQYF. DNA of the CDR3: TGCGCCAGCAGCCAGGGACTAGCGGGCCGAGATACGCAGTATTTT.

The rearrangement links TRBV5-1 to TRBJ2-1; D perhaps matches TRBD2 (5 bases). Trimming took off 5 bases at V and 3 bases at J, with 12 bases between the two ends. The CDR3 consists of 14 residues. Germline V lookup: CDR1 SGHRS, CDR2 YFSETQ. The DNA for the CDR3 is TGCGCCAGCAGTCTGGACTCTCTCTACAATGAGCAGTTCTTC. It is translated as CASSLDSLYNEQFF.

J is TRBJ2-7 and V is TRBV20-1; a possible D gene is TRBD1 (6 bases). Trimming left V 3 bases short and J 2 bases short, with 11 bases between. The CDR3 runs to 13 residues. Germline V CDR1 and CDR2: DFQATT, SNEGSKA (reference sequence). The CDR3 is CSASDDRTYEQYF. In nucleotides, the CDR3 is TGCAGTGCTAGTGATGACAGGACCTACGAGCAGTACTTC.

The V gene is TRBV7-9, the J gene TRBJ1-1; no clear D gene. CDR3 length: 13 residues. Germline CDR1 reads SEHNR; CDR2 reads FQNEAQ (reference sequence). The V gene lost 5 bases and the J gene lost 1 base, with 8 bases spanning the gap. CDR3 protein: CASSATANTEAFF. DNA for the CDR3: TGTGCCAGCAGCGCCACAGCGAACACTGAAGCTTTCTTT.

The chain has TRBV19 and TRBJ2-3; TRBD1 is a possible D gene (5 bases). The ends were cut back, 7 bases at V and 2 bases at J, with 13 bases in the middle. Germline-derived CDR1 and CDR2 are LNHDA and SQIVND (reference sequence). CDR3 length equals 14 residues. Here the CDR3 DNA reads TGTGCCAGTAACGTGGGGCAGCCCACAGATACGCAGTATTTT. Its protein product is CASNVGQPTDTQYF.

This chain links TRBV7-2 with TRBJ2-1; 9 bases fit TRBD2. Germline V gives CDR1 SGHTA, CDR2 FQGNSA. CDR3 length: 14 residues. Losses at the gene ends were 10 bases for V and 1 base for J; bases not matched to a gene: 5. CDR3 sequence: CATAGGSSYNEQFF. DNA for the CDR3: TGTGCCACCGCGGGGGGGAGTTCCTACAATGAGCAGTTCTTC. Combining the CDR3 with reference TRBV7-2 and TRBJ2-1 gives the whole variable domain GAGVSQSPSNKVTEKGKDVELRCDPISGHTALYWYRQSLGQGLEFLIYFQGNSAPDKSGLPSDRFSAERTGGSVSTLTIQRTQQEDSAVYLCATAGGSSYNEQFFGPGTRLTVL.